Described below is a single TCR beta chain sequence and its context. The data originate from a study of blood T cell repertoires in COVID-19. Looking at the study overall: Acute-phase and convalescent COVID-19 samples originated in the United States, Italy and Spain. From T cells, B-cell-depleted T cells, or PBMCs came the material, which was cDNA or gDNA.

Self-reported history from a screening survey and questionnaire set each donor's cohort. In the authors' methods: Reference gene primer amplification yielded estimated nucleated cell counts. Sequencing used immunoSEQ multiplex PCR; TCRdb keeps in-frame clones, though not all of them. V, J and clone size derive from that table, while D and trimming were established from the DNA sequence. The repertoire holds hundreds of thousands of clones, with 80% to 90% as singletons. Material: PBMCs or T cells enriched from blood (not recorded which). This TCR was recovered from a young man who had recovered from COVID-19.

CDR3 sequence (DNA): TGTGCCAGCAGCTTAAGTCAGGGGGACAACTATGGCTACACCTTC. Amino acids: CASSLSQGDNYGYTF. The V call is TRBV7-6, the J call TRBJ1-2, with 7 positions matching TRBD1. CDR3 size: 15 residues. CDR1 and CDR2 from the germline V gene are SGHVS and FNYEAQ. The junction had 5 bases not matched to a gene; V was cut back by 2 bases and J by 2 bases. The full variable domain, completed using reference TRBV7-6 and TRBJ1-2, is GAGVSQSPRYKVTKRGQDVALRCDPISGHVSLYWYRQALGQGPEFLTYFNYEAQQDKSGLPNDRFSAERPEGSISTLTIQRTEQRDSAMYRCASSLSQGDNYGYTFGSGTRLTVV.